The 2 T cell receptor beta chains listed next were all sequenced from one sample in a study of molecular identifiers for immune sequencing clone quantification. TCRdb redid the calling of the PCR reads with MiXCR, one entry per CDR3 protein. The repertoire includes about 640,000 distinct CDR3 sequences, about 20% of them detected once, and 0.85% sits in the top ten. Material for sequencing was naive CD8+ T cells from blood, with Jurkat cell RNA spiked in. Indicated subset: FACS-sorted CD8+CD4-CCR7+CD45RA+ naive T cells. The origin of the receptors is a human donor in good health. Some libraries in this study had Jurkat cell RNA spiked in.

The V call is TRBV12-3 or TRBV12-4, the J call TRBJ2-3; D uncertain. Trimming took 2 bases from V and 5 from J, leaving 17 bases between them. CDR3 length equals 16 residues. The CDR3 DNA is TGTGCCAGCAGTTTAAGGGTCTCGGATCCGGGAGATACGCAGTATTTT. Translating it yields CASSLRVSDPGDTQYF.

This rearrangement joins TRBV7-2 to TRBJ1-5; 8 nucleotides agree with TRBD1. The CDR3 has 16 amino acids. V gave up 5 bases and J gave up 2 bases; unmatched junction bases: 8. The germline V gene has CDR1 SGHTA and CDR2 FQGNSA. As DNA, the CDR3 is TGTGCCAGCAGCCCCTGGACAGGGTACGGCAATCAGCCCCAGCATTTT. Translated: CASSPWTGYGNQPQHF.